This TCR beta chain was profiled in a study of cytomegalovirus exposure and HLA in healthy donors. PCR was performed using 60 Vbeta and 13 Jbeta primers. Produced via immunoSEQ multiplex PCR; TCRdb's table is partial and in-frame only. The table has approximately 150,000 clones, around 57% seen once. V was pared by 2 bases and J by 2 bases, with 20 bases between. The CDR3 loop spans 17 amino acids. CDR1 and CDR2 (germline): SGHTS, YDEGEE. This sequence originates from a male donor in good health and CMV-seronegative. This chain connects TRBV5-8 to TRBJ2-7; a weak D match, TRBD2 (6 bases). The sequenced material came from PBMCs. CDR3 residues: CASSLSGYRDSPYEQYF. As DNA, the CDR3 is TGTGCCAGCAGCTTATCAGGATACCGGGACTCCCCCTACGAGCAGTACTTC.